This TCR beta chain was captured by sequencing in a study of T-cell memory formation after mild COVID-19. Study-wide points: In pre-infection memory, a portion of responding clones appeared, which suggested that cross-reactive memory joined. Largely, contracting CD4+ clones fell within CM and EM, and contracting CD8+ clones within EMRA. From day 15 to 85, contracting clones were balanced between CD4 and CD8, whereas later expanders leaned toward CD4+.

Per germline, CDR1 SSHAT and CDR2 FNYEAQ (reference sequence). With V trimmed by 5 bases and J by 4 bases, 7 bases remained unmatched. CDR3 length equals 15 residues. About this clonotype: The antigen is not known.

UMIs and sample barcodes were carried by the TCR alpha and TCR beta cDNA libraries that 5'RACE produced using constant-segment primers. TCRdb re-called the 5' RACE reads through MiXCR, storing one row per CDR3 protein. The sample lists around 250,000 distinct CDR3 sequences; 15% to 20% were seen once. Sequencing was performed on PBMCs or a T cell subset sorted from them (not recorded which). The clonotype was recovered from a man between 18 and 29 years old who had mild COVID-19 (a few samples of this study predate the infection). Cell type and time point are not known. The V and J genes are TRBV7-7 and TRBJ2-3; 9 bases fit TRBD1. The CDR3 is CASSIGTGQADTQYF. The CDR3 DNA reads TGTGCCAGCAGCATCGGGACAGGGCAGGCAGATACGCAGTATTTT.